The T cell receptor (beta chain) described here comes from a study of tumor-infiltrating lymphocytes in primary liver carcinoma. Study conclusions and caveats: Tumor region pairs outstripped tumor-adjacent and tumor-blood pairs in overlap. The study found a significantly higher top-250-clone fraction in tumors than in blood (p = 0.039).

Bulk tissue was left unsorted, and RNA and DNA were co-extracted from about 21-30 mg of it. The cohort consisted of patients whose primary liver carcinoma was surgically resected. Starting material of about 480 ng total RNA yielded TCR beta cDNA via a constant-region primer. Investigators got TCR beta libraries out of three nested multiplex PCR rounds, done with slightly modified ARM-PCR. TCRdb called the multiplex PCR reads again in MiXCR, with one record for every CDR3 protein. The table records about 120,000 distinct CDR3 sequences, nearly 70% of them present only once. Comments on this clonotype: Its antigen is still unknown. Sequence at one end of the junction differs from germline and may be a read error.

The receptor comes from a woman in her sixties with primary liver carcinoma and hepatitis B virus infection. The sample was tumor-adjacent normal liver tissue.

As DNA, the CDR3 is TGTGCCAGCAACCAAGAGTGGGATACGCAGCATTTT. This sequence encodes CASNQEWDTQHF. The genes are TRBV4-2 and TRBJ2-3, with D uncertain. With the DNA end fitting TRBJ1-5 better, the J assignment may be wrong. Germline V gene sequence: CDR1 LGHNA, CDR2 YNFKEQ. CDR3 length: 12 residues.